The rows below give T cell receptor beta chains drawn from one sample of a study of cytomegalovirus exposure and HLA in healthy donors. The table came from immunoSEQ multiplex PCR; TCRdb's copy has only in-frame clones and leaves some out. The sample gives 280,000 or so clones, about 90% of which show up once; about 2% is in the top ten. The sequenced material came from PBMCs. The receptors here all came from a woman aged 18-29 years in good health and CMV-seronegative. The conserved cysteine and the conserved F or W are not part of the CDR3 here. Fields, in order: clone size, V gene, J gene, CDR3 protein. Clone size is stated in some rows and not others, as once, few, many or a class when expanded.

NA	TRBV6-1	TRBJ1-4	AASLTNEKLF
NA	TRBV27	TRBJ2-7	ASSLSRELNYEQY
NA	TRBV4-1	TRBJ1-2	ASSQIWGDGYT
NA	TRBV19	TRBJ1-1	ASSIEGQGPYGAF
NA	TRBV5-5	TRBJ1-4	ASSPPRTGEEKLF
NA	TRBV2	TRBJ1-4	ASSVAGPNEKLF
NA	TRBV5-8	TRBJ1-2	ASSTTGNYGYT
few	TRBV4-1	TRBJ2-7	ASDRDLEQY
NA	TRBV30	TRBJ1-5	AWSGDSNQPQH
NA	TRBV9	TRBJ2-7	ASSLGGAPSEQY
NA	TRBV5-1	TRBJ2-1	ASSLDLRSEQF
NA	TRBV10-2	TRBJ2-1	AAGSTGNEQF
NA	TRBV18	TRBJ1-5	ASSPSEGAQPQH
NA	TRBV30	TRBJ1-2	AWSAVTSMGGYT
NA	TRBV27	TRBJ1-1	ATGGTGGLNTEAF
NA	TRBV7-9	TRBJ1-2	ASSLAL
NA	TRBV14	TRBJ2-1	ASSQVAAYNEQF
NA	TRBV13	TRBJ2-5	ASSSPPSGEETQY
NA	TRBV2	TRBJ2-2	ASSTGGASGELF
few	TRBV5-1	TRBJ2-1	ASSLAAGTYNEQF
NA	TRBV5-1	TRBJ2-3	ASSVTSGGTSTDTQY
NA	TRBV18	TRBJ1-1	ASSPAGSLTEAF
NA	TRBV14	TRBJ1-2	ASSPGSYGYT
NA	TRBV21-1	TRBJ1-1	ASSSRTGGRTEAF
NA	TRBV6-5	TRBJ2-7	ASSYSGRGPDEQY
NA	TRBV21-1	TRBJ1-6	ASRIGTGGNGVRFPVSPLH
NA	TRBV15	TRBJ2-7	ATSSAGQSSYEQY
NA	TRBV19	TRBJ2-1	ASRGDRGTYNEQF
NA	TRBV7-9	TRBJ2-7	ASSPNMGTSLGEQY
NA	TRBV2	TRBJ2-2	ASSDWTSKNTGELF
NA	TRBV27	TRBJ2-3	ASSLRGTDTQY
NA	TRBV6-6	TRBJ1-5	ASSLAGDQPQH
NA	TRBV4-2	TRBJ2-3	ASSQRSGGAGADTQY
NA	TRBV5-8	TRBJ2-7	ASSLGGSHEQY
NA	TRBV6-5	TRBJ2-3	ASGASGAHTDTQY
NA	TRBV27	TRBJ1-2	ASSPMGGQGPFYGYT
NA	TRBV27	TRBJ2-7	ASSPLREASYEQY
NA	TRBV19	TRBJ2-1	ASNLAGHYNEQF
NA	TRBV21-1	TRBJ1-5	ASSQGQGAHQPQH
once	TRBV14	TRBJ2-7	ASSQGGKLSYEQY
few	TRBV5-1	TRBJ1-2	ASSLARTDGYT
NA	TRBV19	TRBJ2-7	ASSILGGVPYEQY
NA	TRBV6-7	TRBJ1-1	ASSPSKREEKNTEAF
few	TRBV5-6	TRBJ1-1	ASSGVGSPNTEAF
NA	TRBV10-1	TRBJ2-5	ASSYGLAEFQETQY
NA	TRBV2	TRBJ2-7	ASTKKASGGREQY
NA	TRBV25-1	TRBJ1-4	AQRDRGIETNEKLF
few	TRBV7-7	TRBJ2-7	ASSLTRDFEQY
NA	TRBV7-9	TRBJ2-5	ASSLTGKQETQY
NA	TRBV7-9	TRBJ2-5	ASSPGTSLGTQY